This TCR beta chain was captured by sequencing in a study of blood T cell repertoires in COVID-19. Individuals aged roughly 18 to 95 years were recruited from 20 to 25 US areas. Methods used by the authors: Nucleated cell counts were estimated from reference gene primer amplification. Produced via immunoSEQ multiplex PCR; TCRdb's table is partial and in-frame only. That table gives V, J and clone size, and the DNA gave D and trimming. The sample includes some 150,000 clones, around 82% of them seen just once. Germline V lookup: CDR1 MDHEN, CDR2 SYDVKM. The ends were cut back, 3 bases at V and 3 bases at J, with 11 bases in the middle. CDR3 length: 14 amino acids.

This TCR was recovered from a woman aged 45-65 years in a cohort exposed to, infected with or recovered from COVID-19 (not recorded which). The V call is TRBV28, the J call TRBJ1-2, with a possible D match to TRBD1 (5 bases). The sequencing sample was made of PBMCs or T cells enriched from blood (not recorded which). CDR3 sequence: CASSFGGLDYGYTF. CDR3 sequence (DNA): TGTGCCAGCAGTTTCGGGGGACTCGACTATGGCTACACCTTC.